This T cell receptor (beta chain) was obtained from a study of blood T cell repertoires in COVID-19. Turning to the study itself: The study drew acute and convalescent COVID-19 samples from the United States, Italy and Spain. From T cells, B-cell-depleted T cells, or PBMCs came the material, which was cDNA or gDNA.

Per the original methods: Reference gene primer amplification gave nucleated cell count estimates. The protocol was immunoSEQ multiplex PCR, while the TCRdb copy is restricted to in-frame clones and leaves out a portion. That table supplies the V and J calls and clone size; D and trimming were determined from the DNA. The sample shows 120,000 to 150,000 clones, about nine tenths of them seen only once. V shed 2 bases and J shed 0 bases, with 10 bases lying between them. The CDR3 is 15 amino acids. Germline CDR1 reads MRHNA; CDR2 reads SNTAGT. V and J are TRBV6-4 and TRBJ1-1; a weak D match, TRBD1 (5 bases). Sequencing input: peripheral blood. This TCR derives from a woman between 45 and 60 years old with acute or convalescent COVID-19. The CDR3 protein is CASSDPPGLNTEAFF. The DNA for the CDR3 is TGTGCCAGCAGTGACCCCCCAGGGTTGAACACTGAAGCTTTCTTT.